This record looks at one TCR beta chain sequence and its context. The data were taken from a study of blood T cell repertoires in COVID-19. Looking at the study overall: The origin of the acute and convalescent COVID-19 samples was the United States, Italy and Spain. From T cells, B-cell-depleted T cells, or PBMCs came the material, which was cDNA or gDNA.

Clones were read by immunoSEQ multiplex PCR, and TCRdb kept only the in-frame ones, dropping some. Found here are about 400,000 clones, 80% to 90% of them singletons; the top ten hold roughly 1.2%. Germline V lookup: CDR1 SGHRS, CDR2 YFSETQ. This CDR3 contains 15 residues. After removal of 0 bases from V and 4 bases from J, the junction contained 4 bases not matched to a gene. V and J are TRBV5-1 and TRBJ1-1; 9 bases agree with TRBD1. The sample was peripheral blood. This TCR was recovered from a man in his forties with acute or convalescent COVID-19. This chain's CDR3 is CASSLGDRVGTEAFF. The CDR3 DNA follows: TGCGCCAGCAGCTTGGGGGACAGGGTTGGCACTGAAGCTTTCTTT.